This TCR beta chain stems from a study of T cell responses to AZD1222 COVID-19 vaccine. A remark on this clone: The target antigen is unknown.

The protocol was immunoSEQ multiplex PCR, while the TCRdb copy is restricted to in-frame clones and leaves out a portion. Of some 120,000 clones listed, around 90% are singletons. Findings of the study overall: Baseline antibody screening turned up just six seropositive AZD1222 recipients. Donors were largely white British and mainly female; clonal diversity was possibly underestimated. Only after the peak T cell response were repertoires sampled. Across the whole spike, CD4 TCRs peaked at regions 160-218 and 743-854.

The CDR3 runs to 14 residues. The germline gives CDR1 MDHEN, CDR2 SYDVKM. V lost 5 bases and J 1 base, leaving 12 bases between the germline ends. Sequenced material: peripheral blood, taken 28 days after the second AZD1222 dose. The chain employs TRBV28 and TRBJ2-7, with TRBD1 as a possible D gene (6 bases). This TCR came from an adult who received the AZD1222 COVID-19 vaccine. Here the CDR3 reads CASSTTGWSYEQYF. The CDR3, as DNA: TGTGCCAGCAGTACTACAGGGTGGTCCTACGAGCAGTACTTC.